This entry features one T cell receptor beta chain sequence. In the study's own analysis: From reference gene primer amplification, estimates of nucleated cell counts were derived. The data were produced by immunoSEQ multiplex PCR, yet TCRdb's version contains in-frame clones alone and is incomplete. D and trimming come from the DNA, and the V and J calls and clone size come from that table. Of around 110,000 clones in the sample, 70% to 85% were seen once. The data derive from a study of blood T cell repertoires in COVID-19. Turning to the study itself: Samples of COVID-19 (acute and convalescent) were obtained from the United States, Italy and Spain. PBMCs, B-cell-depleted T cells, or T cells provided the cDNA or gDNA that made up the material.

The CDR3 extends over 14 amino acids. Trimming stripped 7 bases from V and 3 bases from J, with 15 bases between. Per the germline V gene, CDR1 is MDHEN and CDR2 is SYDVKM. The clonotype originates from a man in his 70s with active or convalescent COVID-19. The sequencing sample was made of peripheral blood. The V call is TRBV28, the J call TRBJ1-1; D perhaps matches TRBD1 (5 bases). The CDR3 nucleotides read TGTGCCAGCATCCAGAACCCGGGGGACACTGAAGCTTTCTTT. It encodes CASIQNPGDTEAFF.